This T cell receptor beta chain was retrieved from a study of shared clonotypes between healthy human individuals. Study details: For every donor, three CD4 naive, three CD4 memory, two CD8 naive and one CD8 memory plates were used.

CDR1 and CDR2 (germline): ENHRY, SYGVKD. The CDR3 runs 14 residues. V dropped 4 bases and J dropped 1; count of bases not matched to a gene: 0. Sequencing used immunoSEQ multiplex PCR; TCRdb keeps in-frame clones, though not all of them. This sample has over 2 million clones, with roughly 95% found just once. This clonotype originated in a young man in good health. The source material was naive CD4+ T cells sorted from blood. Noted subset: CD45RA+ positively selected. J is TRBJ1-5 and V is TRBV10-3; 8 positions match TRBD1. The CDR3 DNA reads TGTGCCATCAGTGGACAGGGGAGCAATCAGCCCCAGCATTTT. This sequence encodes CAISGQGSNQPQHF.